This T cell receptor beta chain was retrieved from a study of T cell repertoires in cytomegalovirus infection. Whole-study context: Recently identified HLA-C-restricted CMV epitopes and well-studied HLA-B-restricted CMV epitopes were used by the study. CMV infection and matching HLA type were both indicated by public TCR beta signatures. Study results and limitations: Carriage of CMV together with the relevant HLA was identifiable through cumulative public TCR beta family frequency. CMV-specific HLA-C-restricted TCR beta clonotypes dominated the ex vivo response.

TCRdb ran MiXCR on the reads and lists one entry per CDR3 protein. The table lists fewer than 950,000 distinct CDR3 sequences, approximately 32% of them singletons. Germline V lookup: CDR1 SGHTA, CDR2 FQGNSA. Trimming took off 2 bases at V and 0 bases at J, with 10 bases between the two ends. The CDR3 covers 16 residues. In its sample, this clonotype was seen a few times. The antigen remains unidentified. The receptor's source is a human donor in good health (CMV status not recorded). Some clones in this sample may be carry-over from other donors' samples. The input for sequencing was cultured CD8+ T cells from PBMCs, taken from culture after CMV antigen stimulation. The V call is TRBV7-2, the J call TRBJ2-2; no reliable D call. For the CDR3, the DNA is TGTGCCAGCAGCTTACTCGGCAGCACGAACACCGGGGAGCTGTTTTTT. Amino acid sequence: CASSLLGSTNTGELFF.